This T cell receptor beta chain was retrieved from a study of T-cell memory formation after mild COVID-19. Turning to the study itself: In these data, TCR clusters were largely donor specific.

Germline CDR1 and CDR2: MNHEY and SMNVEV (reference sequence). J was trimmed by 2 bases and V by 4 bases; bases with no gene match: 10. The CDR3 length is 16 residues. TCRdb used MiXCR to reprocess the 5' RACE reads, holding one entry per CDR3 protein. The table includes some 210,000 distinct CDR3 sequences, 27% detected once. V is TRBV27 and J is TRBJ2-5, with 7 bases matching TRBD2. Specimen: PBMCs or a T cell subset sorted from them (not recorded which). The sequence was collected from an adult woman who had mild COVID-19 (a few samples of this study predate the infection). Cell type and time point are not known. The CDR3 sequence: CASSSAKYGGQETQYF. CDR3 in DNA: TGTGCCAGCAGTTCCGCCAAATACGGGGGGCAAGAGACCCAGTACTTC.